This TCR beta chain was documented in a study of cytomegalovirus exposure and HLA in healthy donors. The study ran its PCR with 60 Vbeta and 13 Jbeta primers. TCRdb keeps only in-frame clones here, not all; method: immunoSEQ multiplex PCR. The data show 130,000 or so clones, approximately 79% seen once. The length of the CDR3 is 15 residues. V gave up 6 bases and J gave up 2 bases; unmatched junction bases: 10. CDR1 and CDR2 (germline): MDHEN, SYDVKM. What was sequenced was PBMCs. The source is a man between 18 and 29 years old in good health and CMV-seropositive. This chain connects TRBV28 to TRBJ2-7, with TRBD1 matching 7 bases. CDR3 sequence (DNA): TGTGCCAGCAGAACCGACAGGGACCCCCCCTACGAGCAGTACTTC. It translates to CASRTDRDPPYEQYF.